One and the same sample provided the 16 T cell receptor beta chains below, sequenced in a study of cytomegalovirus exposure and HLA in healthy donors. Produced via immunoSEQ multiplex PCR; TCRdb's table is partial and in-frame only. Of roughly 140,000 clones detected, roughly 92% appear once; the ten largest clones hold under 0.8%. Material for sequencing was PBMCs. Receptors originate from a man younger than 35 in good health and CMV-seronegative.

This rearrangement joins TRBV5-1 to TRBJ2-2; D is unclear. V lost 7 bases and J 3 bases, leaving 10 bases between the germline ends. CDR3 length: 13 amino acids. Germline assignment: CDR1 SGHRS and CDR2 YFSETQ. CDR3 sequence (DNA): TGCGCCAGCTCAGACTCTGACACCGGGGAGCTGTTTTTT. Encoded protein: CASSDSDTGELFF.

The gene calls are TRBV10-1 and TRBJ1-1; TRBD1 matches at 8 bases. The CDR3 totals 14 residues. The V segment lost 6 bases and the J segment 1 base; nucleotides outside the gene matches: 4. The germline V gene has CDR1 WNHNN and CDR2 SYGVQD (reference sequence). The CDR3 DNA is TGCGCCAGCAGATCCACAGGGGGGAACACTGAAGCTTTCTTT. Translated, it gives CASRSTGGNTEAFF.

This clone was counted a few times. The chain joins TRBV7-9 to TRBJ2-3; D is possibly TRBD1 (5 bases). The V gene's germline CDR1 is SEHNR and CDR2 FQNEAQ (reference sequence). V was shortened by 3 bases and J by 1 base, with 8 bases between the two germline ends. This CDR3 region has 14 residues. In nucleotides, the CDR3 is TGTGCCAGCAGCTTCCTAGGGGGCACAGATACGCAGTATTTT. Protein product: CASSFLGGTDTQYF.

The V gene is TRBV5-6, the J gene TRBJ1-1; maybe TRBD1 (5 bases). CDR1 SGHDT and CDR2 YYEEEE come from the germline V gene. CDR3 length: 13 amino acids. The V gene lost 4 bases and the J gene lost 6 bases, with 13 bases spanning the gap. The chain's CDR3 is CASSRERGAEAFF. The CDR3 coding sequence is TGTGCCAGCAGCAGAGAAAGGGGTGCTGAAGCTTTCTTT.

The J gene is TRBJ1-2, the V gene TRBV9; D remains unclear. This CDR3 is built from 15 residues. The V gene lost 4 bases and the J gene lost 5 bases, with 18 bases spanning the gap. CDR1 is SGDLS and CDR2 is YYNGEE in the germline V gene. The CDR3 here is CASSTLGGEVYGYTF. CDR3 coding DNA: TGTGCCAGCAGCACCTTAGGTGGGGAGGTTTATGGCTACACCTTC. Using reference TRBV9 and TRBJ1-2 for the parts outside the CDR3, the full variable domain is DSGVTQTPKHLITATGQRVTLRCSPRSGDLSVYWYQQSLDQGLQFLIQYYNGEERAKGNILERFSAQQFPDLHSELNLSSLELGDSALYFCASSTLGGEVYGYTFGSGTRLTVV.

With respect to this clone: One junction end disagrees with the germline gene, perhaps due to a read error. Other DNA sequences in the same sample also yield this CDR3. This chain uses TRBV7-7 with TRBJ2-1; TRBD2 matches at 14 bases. This CDR3 region has 20 residues. Germline V gene lookup returns CDR1 SSHAT and CDR2 FNYEAQ (reference sequence). CDR3 in DNA: TGTGCCAGCAGCTTAGCGCCTCGACTAGCGGGAGGGGGGAGCGATGTGGAGCAATTCTTC. Translating gives CASSLAPRLAGGGSDVEQFF.

The chain combines TRBV5-4 with TRBJ2-1; D gene uncertain. The V gene's germline CDR1 is SGHNT and CDR2 YYREEE (reference sequence). The CDR3 totals 13 residues. The V end lost 1 base, the J end lost 5 bases, and 7 bases lay between the germline ends. The CDR3 protein is CASSLLRDNEQFF. CDR3 nucleotides: TGTGCCAGCAGCTTGTTGCGAGACAATGAGCAGTTCTTC.

The chain links TRBV5-1 to TRBJ2-5; 9 bases agree with TRBD1. Germline V lookup: CDR1 SGHRS, CDR2 YFSETQ. CDR3 size: 14 residues. Germline trimming cut 5 bases from V and 1 base from J; bases unmatched to any gene: 3. CDR3 nucleotides: TGCGCCAGCAGGATGGGACAGGGCCAAGAGACCCAGTACTTC. It yields the protein CASRMGQGQETQYF. Combining the CDR3 with reference TRBV5-1 and TRBJ2-5 gives the whole variable domain KAGVTQTPRYLIKTRGQQVTLSCSPISGHRSVSWYQQTPGQGLQFLFEYFSETQRNKGNFPGRFSGRQFSNSRSEMNVSTLELGDSALYLCASRMGQGQETQYFGPGTRLLVL.

CDR3 in DNA: TGTGCCTGGAGTGTATCGCTGTCTAGCGGGGACTACGAGCAGTACTTC. It codes for CAWSVSLSSGDYEQYF. The chain has TRBV30 and TRBJ2-7, with 9 nucleotides matching TRBD2. Looked up from germline, CDR1 is GTSNPN and CDR2 is SVGIG (reference sequence). With V trimmed by 0 bases and J by 3 bases, 9 bases remained unmatched. The CDR3 length is 16 residues. The full variable domain, its missing parts supplied by reference TRBV30 and TRBJ2-7, is SQTIHQWPATLVQPVGSPLSLECTVEGTSNPNLYWYRQAAGRGLQLLFYSVGIGQISSEVPQNLSASRPQDRQFILSSKKLLLSDSGFYLCAWSVSLSSGDYEQYFGPGTRLTVT.

This clone was detected a few times. V usage is TRBV5-1 and J usage is TRBJ2-3; possibly TRBD1 for D (6 bases). Trimming stripped 1 base from V and 2 bases from J, with 11 bases between. The CDR3 loop spans 15 amino acids. Looked up from germline, CDR1 is SGHRS and CDR2 is YFSETQ. The CDR3 region is CASSLRDTITDTQYF. In nucleotides, the CDR3 is TGCGCCAGCAGCTTGAGGGACACCATCACAGATACGCAGTATTTT.

The V gene is TRBV27, the J gene TRBJ2-2, with D possibly matching TRBD1 (6 bases). The V gene lost 2 bases and the J gene lost 7 bases, with 14 bases spanning the gap. Per germline, CDR1 MNHEY and CDR2 SMNVEV (reference sequence). The CDR3 contains 15 residues. The CDR3 bases are TGTGCCAGCAGTTTAGAGACAGGATTAAACGGGGAGCTGTTTTTT. Residues: CASSLETGLNGELFF.

The DNA for the CDR3 is TGTGCCAGCTCACGACGACAGGGAACTACCTACGAGCAGTACTTC. Translating it yields CASSRRQGTTYEQYF. The chain employs TRBV18 and TRBJ2-7; the match to TRBD1 covers 7 bases. The germline CDR1 and CDR2 sequences are KGHSH and LQKENI. The CDR3 length is 15 residues. V shed 4 bases and J 2 bases; nucleotides not matched to a gene: 8.

This clone was seen just once. The chain links TRBV4-1 to TRBJ2-5; 8 nucleotides line up with TRBD1. Looked up from germline, CDR1 is MGHRA and CDR2 is YSYEKL. The CDR3 is 17 residues long. Trimming removed 5 bases from V and 1 base from J; junction bases left unmatched: 12. CDR3 residues: CASSKRQGSGGQETQYF. The CDR3 nucleotides are TGCGCCAGCAGCAAAAGACAGGGGAGCGGTGGCCAAGAGACCCAGTACTTC.

V usage is TRBV11-2 and J usage is TRBJ2-7; D is undetermined. CDR1 is SGHAT and CDR2 is FQNNGV in the germline V gene. The CDR3 is made up of 13 amino acids. V was trimmed by 3 bases and J by 0 bases, leaving 6 bases between them. CDR3 DNA sequence: TGTGCCAGCAGCTTGGAGAGCTCCTACGAGCAGTACGTC. It is translated as CASSLESSYEQYV.

Only one count was recorded for this clone. This sequence joins TRBV28 and TRBJ2-7; a weak D match, TRBD1 (6 bases). The CDR3 covers 13 residues. CDR1 is MDHEN and CDR2 is SYDVKM in the germline V gene. The germline V and J ends were trimmed by 8 bases and 2 bases, with 13 bases remaining between them. CDR3 sequence reads: CASFGTPTYEQYF. For the CDR3, the DNA is TGTGCCAGCTTCGGGACACCTACCTACGAGCAGTACTTC.

With respect to this clone: Its ends do not fully match the called genes, so a read error is possible. This sequence joins TRBV9 and TRBJ2-1, with 8 bases fitting TRBD2. This CDR3 contains 17 residues. The germline V gene has CDR1 SGDLS and CDR2 YYNGEE. CDR3 nucleotide sequence: TGTGCCAGCAGCGTACCGACCCGGGGGGGGAGCTACGATGAGCAGTTCTTC. Translation: CASSVPTRGGSYDEQFF.